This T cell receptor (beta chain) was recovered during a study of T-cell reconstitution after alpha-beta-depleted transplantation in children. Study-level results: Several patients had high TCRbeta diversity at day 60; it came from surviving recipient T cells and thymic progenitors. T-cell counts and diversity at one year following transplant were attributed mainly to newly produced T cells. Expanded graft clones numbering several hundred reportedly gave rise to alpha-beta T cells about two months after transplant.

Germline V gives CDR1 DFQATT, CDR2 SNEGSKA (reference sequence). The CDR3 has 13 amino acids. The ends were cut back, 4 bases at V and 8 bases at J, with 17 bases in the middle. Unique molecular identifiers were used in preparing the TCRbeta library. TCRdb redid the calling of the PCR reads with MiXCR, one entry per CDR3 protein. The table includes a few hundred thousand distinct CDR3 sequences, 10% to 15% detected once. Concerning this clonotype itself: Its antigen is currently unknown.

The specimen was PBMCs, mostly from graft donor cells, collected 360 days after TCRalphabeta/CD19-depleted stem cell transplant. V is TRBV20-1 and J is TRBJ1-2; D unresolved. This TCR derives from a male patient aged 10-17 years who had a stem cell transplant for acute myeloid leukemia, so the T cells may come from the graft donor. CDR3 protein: CSATPGTVLGYTF. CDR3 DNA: TGCAGTGCTACCCCGGGAACCGTATTAGGCTACACCTTC.